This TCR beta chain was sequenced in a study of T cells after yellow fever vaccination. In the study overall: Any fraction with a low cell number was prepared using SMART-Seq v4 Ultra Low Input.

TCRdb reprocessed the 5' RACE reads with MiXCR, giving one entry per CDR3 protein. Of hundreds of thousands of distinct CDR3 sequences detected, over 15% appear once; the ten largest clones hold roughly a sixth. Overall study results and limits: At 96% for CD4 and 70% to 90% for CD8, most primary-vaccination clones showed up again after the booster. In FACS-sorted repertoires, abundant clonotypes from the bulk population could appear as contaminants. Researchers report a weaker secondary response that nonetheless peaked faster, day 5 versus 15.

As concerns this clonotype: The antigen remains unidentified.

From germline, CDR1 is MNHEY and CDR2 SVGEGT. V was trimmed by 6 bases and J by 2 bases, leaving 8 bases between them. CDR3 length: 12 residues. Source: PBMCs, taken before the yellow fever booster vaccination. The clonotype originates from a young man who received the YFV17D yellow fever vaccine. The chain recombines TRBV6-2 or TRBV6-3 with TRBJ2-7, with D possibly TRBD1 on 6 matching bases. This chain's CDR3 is CASSRTAYEQYV. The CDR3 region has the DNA TGTGCCAGCAGCCGGACAGCCTACGAGCAGTACGTC.